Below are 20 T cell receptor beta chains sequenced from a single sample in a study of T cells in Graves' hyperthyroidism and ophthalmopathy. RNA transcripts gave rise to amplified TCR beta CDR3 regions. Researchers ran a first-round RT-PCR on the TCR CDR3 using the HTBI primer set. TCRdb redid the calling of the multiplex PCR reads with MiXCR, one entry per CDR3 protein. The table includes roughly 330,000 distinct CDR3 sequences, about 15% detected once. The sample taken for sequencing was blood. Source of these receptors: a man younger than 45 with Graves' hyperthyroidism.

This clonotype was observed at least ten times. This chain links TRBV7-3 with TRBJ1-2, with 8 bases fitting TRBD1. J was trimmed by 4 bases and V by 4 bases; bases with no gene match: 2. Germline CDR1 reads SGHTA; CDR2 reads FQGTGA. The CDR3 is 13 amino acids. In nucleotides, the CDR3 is TGTGCCAGCAGCTCCGACAGGGGCTATGGCTACACCTTC. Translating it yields CASSSDRGYGYTF. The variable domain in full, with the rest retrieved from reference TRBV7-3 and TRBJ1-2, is GAGVSQTPSNKVTEKGKYVELRCDPISGHTALYWYRQSLGQGPEFLIYFQGTGAADDSGLPNDRFFAVRPEGSVSTLKIQRTERGDSAVYLCASSSDRGYGYTFGSGTRLTVV.

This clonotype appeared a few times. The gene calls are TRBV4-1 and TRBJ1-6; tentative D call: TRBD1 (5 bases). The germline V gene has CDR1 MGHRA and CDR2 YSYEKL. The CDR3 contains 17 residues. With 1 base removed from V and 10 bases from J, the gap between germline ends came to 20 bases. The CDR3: CASSQAGRVRGGSPLHF. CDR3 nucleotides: TGCGCCAGCAGCCAAGCGGGAAGGGTAAGGGGTGGATCACCCCTCCACTTT.

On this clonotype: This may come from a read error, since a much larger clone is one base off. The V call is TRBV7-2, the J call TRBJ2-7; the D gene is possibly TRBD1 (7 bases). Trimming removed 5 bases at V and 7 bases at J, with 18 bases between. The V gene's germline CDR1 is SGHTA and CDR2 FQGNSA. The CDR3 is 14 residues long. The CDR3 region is CASSQSEGAGEQYF. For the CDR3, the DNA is TGTGCCAGCAGCCAGTCGGAGGGGGCGGGGGAGCAGTACTTC.

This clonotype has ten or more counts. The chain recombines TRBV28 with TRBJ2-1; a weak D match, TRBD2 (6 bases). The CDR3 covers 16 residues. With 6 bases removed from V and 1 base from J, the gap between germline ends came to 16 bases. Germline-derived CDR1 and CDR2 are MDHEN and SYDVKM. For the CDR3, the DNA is TGTGCCAGCAGCCCAACTAGCTACTTTTCCTACAATGAGCAGTTCTTC. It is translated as CASSPTSYFSYNEQFF.

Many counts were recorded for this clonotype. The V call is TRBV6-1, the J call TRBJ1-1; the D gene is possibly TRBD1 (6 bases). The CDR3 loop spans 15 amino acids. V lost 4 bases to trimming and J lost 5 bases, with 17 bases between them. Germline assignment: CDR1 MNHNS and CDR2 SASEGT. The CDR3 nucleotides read TGTGCCAGCAGTGGGACGTGGGGGGGGCGAACTGAAGCTTTCTTT. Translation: CASSGTWGGRTEAFF.

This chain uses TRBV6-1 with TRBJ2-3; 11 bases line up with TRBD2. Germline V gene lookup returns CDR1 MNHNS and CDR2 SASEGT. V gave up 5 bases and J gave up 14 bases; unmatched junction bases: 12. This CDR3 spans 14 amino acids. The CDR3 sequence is CASSQSSGRSLSYF. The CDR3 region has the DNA TGTGCCAGCAGTCAGTCTAGCGGGAGGTCCTTATCGTATTTT.

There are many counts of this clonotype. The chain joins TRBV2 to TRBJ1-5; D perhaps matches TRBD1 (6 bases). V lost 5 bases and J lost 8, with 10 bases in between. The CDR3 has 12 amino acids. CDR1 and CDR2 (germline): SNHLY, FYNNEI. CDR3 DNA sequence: TGTGCCAGCAGTCCAGGGGAGGAGCCCCAGCATTTT. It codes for CASSPGEEPQHF.

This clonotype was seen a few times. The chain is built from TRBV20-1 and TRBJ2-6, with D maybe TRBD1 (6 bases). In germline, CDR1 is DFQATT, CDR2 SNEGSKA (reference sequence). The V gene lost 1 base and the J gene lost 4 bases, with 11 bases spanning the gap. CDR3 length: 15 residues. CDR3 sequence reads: CSARVAGEGANVLTF. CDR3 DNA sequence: TGCAGTGCTAGAGTTGCAGGGGAGGGGGCCAACGTCCTGACTTTC.

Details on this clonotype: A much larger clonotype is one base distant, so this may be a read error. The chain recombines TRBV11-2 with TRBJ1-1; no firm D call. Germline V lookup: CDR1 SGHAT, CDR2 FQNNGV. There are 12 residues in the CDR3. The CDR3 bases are TGTGCCAGCAACTTAAGGGCCACTGAAGCTTTCTTT. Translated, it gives CASNLRATEAFF.

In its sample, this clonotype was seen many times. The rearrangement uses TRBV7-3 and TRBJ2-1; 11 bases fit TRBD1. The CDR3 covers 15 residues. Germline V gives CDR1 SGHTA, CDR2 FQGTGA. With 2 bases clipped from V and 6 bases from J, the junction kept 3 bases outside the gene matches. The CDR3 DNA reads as TGTGCCAGCAGCTTAGGGACAGGGGGTCGCAATGAGCAGTTCTTC. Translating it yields CASSLGTGGRNEQFF.

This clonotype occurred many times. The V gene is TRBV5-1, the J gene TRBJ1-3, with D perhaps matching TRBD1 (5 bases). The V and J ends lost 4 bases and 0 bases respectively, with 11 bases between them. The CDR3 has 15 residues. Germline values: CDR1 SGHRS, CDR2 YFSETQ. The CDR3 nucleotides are TGCGCCAGCAGCCCTGGACATAACTCTGGAAACACCATATATTTT. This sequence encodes CASSPGHNSGNTIYF.

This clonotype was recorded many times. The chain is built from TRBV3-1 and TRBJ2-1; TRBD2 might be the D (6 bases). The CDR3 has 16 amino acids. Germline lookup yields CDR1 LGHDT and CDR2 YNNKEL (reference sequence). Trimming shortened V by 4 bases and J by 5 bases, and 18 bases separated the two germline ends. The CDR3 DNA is TGTGCCAGCAGCCCCGGCGGAGCGGGCTCACACAATGAGCAGTTCTTC. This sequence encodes CASSPGGAGSHNEQFF.

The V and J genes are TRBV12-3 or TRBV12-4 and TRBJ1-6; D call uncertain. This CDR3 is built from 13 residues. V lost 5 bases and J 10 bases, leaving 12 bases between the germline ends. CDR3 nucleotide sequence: TGTGCCAGCAGTGCGCAAGTAGACTCACCCCTCCACTTT. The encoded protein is CASSAQVDSPLHF.

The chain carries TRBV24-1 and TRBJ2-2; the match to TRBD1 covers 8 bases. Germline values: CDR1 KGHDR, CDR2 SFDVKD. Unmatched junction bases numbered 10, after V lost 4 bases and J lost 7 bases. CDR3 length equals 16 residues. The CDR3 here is CATSEPQGQGDGELFF. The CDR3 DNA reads TGTGCCACCAGTGAGCCCCAAGGACAGGGCGACGGGGAGCTGTTTTTT.

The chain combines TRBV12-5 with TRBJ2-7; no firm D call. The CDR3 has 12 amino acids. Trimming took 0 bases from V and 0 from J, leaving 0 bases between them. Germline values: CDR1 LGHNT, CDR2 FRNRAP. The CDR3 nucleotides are TGTGCTAGTGGTTTGGTCTCCTACGAGCAGTACTTC. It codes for CASGLVSYEQYF.

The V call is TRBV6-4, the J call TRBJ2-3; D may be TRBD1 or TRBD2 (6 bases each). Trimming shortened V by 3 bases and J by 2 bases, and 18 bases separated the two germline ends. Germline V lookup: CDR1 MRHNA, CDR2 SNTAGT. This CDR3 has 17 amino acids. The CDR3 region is CASSEIGGLVNTDTQYF. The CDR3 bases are TGTGCCAGCAGTGAGATCGGGGGCCTGGTTAACACAGATACGCAGTATTTT.

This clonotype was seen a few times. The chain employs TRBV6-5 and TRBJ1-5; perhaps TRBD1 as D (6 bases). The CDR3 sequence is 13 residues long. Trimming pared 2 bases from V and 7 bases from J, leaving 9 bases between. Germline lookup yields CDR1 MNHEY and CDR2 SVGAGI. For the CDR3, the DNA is TGTGCCAGCAGTTACAACAGGGACCAGCCCCAGCATTTT. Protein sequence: CASSYNRDQPQHF.

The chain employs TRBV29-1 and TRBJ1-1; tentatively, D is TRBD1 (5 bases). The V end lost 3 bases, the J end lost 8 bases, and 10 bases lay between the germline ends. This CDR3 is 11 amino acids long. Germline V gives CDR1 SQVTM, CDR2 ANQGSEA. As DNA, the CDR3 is TGCAGCGTTGATGGGGGAGTCGAAGCTTTCTTT. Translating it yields CSVDGGVEAFF.

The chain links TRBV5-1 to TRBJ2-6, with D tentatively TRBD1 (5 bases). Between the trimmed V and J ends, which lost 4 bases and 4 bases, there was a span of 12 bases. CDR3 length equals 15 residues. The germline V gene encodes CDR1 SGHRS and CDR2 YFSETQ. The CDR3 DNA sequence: TGCGCCAGCAGCCTAGGGGCACAAGGGGCCAACGTCCTGACTTTC. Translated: CASSLGAQGANVLTF. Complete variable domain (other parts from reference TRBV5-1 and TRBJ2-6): KAGVTQTPRYLIKTRGQQVTLSCSPISGHRSVSWYQQTPGQGLQFLFEYFSETQRNKGNFPGRFSGRQFSNSRSEMNVSTLELGDSALYLCASSLGAQGANVLTFGAGSRLTVL.

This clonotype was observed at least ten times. The CDR3, as DNA: TGTGCCAGCAGTGCTTTAGACCCAATTGGAGATACGCAGTATTTT. The encoded protein is CASSALDPIGDTQYF. This chain uses TRBV2 with TRBJ2-3; D is ambiguous. The CDR3 runs to 15 residues. The germline gives CDR1 SNHLY, CDR2 FYNNEI. V was pared by 4 bases and J by 5 bases, with 16 bases between.